Presented here are 30 T cell receptor beta chains from one specimen sequenced in a study of cytomegalovirus exposure and HLA in healthy donors (TCRdb year 2017). The library was prepared using the immunoSEQ multiplex PCR assay. For the multiplex PCR, a mixture combining 60 forward primers for TCR Vbeta segments and 13 reverse primers for TCR Jbeta segments was used. Held by TCRdb, this immuneACCESS table contains in-frame sequences only and omits some clones. Under half of the omission traces to an unresolved V gene where checked; the cause of the rest is unknown. The sample contains over 150,000 clones, approximately 81% of them found a single time. Jointly, the top ten make up roughly 7.6% of the sample. Material for sequencing was PBMCs. These receptor sequences come from a woman aged 25 to 39 in good health and CMV-seropositive.

Note on this clone: An end of the junction differs from the germline gene, which may be a read error. The chain joins TRBV7-8 to TRBJ2-1; D uncertain. The CDR3 sequence is 15 residues long. Looked up from germline, CDR1 is SGHVS and CDR2 is FQNEAQ. In DNA form, the CDR3 reads TGTGCCAGCAGCTTAGCACCGTCCACCTACGATGAGCAGTTCTTC. As protein: CASSLAPSTYDEQFF.

The chain uses TRBV5-6 and TRBJ1-2; the D is unclear. The V and J ends lost 0 bases and 5 bases respectively, with 8 bases between them. CDR3 length equals 13 residues. Germline V gene data show CDR1 as SGHDT and CDR2 as YYEEEE. The CDR3 DNA is TGTGCCAGCAGCTTGGTATCTCCTTATGGCTACACCTTC. This encodes CASSLVSPYGYTF.

As for this clone: Other DNA sequences in this sample translate to the same CDR3. The V and J genes are TRBV7-8 and TRBJ2-7; D is unresolved. Germline-derived CDR1 and CDR2 are SGHVS and FQNEAQ. CDR3 length: 14 amino acids. Between the trimmed V and J ends, which lost 0 bases and 0 bases, there was a span of 6 bases. The CDR3 spells CASSLAPDSYEQYF. CDR3 in DNA: TGTGCCAGCAGCTTAGCGCCAGACTCCTACGAGCAGTACTTC.

V gene TRBV6-1 combines with J gene TRBJ1-3; no clear D. The CDR3 is 17 residues long. V was shortened by 1 base and J by 0 bases, with 13 bases between the two germline ends. Germline V gene sequence: CDR1 MNHNS, CDR2 SASEGT. The CDR3 loop reads CASSEVMQAFSGNTIYF. CDR3 in DNA: TGTGCCAGCAGTGAAGTAATGCAGGCGTTCTCTGGAAACACCATATATTTT.

This clone turned up a few times. This chain connects TRBV5-6 to TRBJ1-1, with D tentatively TRBD1 (5 bases). The V gene lost 5 bases and the J gene lost 8 bases, with 19 bases spanning the gap. Germline CDR1 reads SGHDT; CDR2 reads YYEEEE. This CDR3 has 14 residues. CDR3 sequence reads: CASRKDLGGSEAFF. The CDR3 coding sequence is TGTGCCAGCAGGAAAGACTTGGGGGGATCCGAAGCTTTCTTT.

This clone was found once. The V call is TRBV7-8, the J call TRBJ2-7; a weak D match, TRBD2 (6 bases). This CDR3 contains 18 residues. Trimming left V 5 bases short and J 2 bases short, with 25 bases between. CDR1 and CDR2 (germline): SGHVS, FQNEAQ. The CDR3 DNA follows: TGTGCCAGCAGCCCGCCCTTAGCGGACTTTCCCTCCACCTACGAGCAGTACTTC. Protein: CASSPPLADFPSTYEQYF. The full variable domain, with the rest looked up from reference TRBV7-8 and TRBJ2-7, is GAGVSQSPRYKVAKRGQDVALRCDPISGHVSLFWYQQALGQGPEFLTYFQNEAQLDKSGLPSDRFFAERPEGSVSTLKIQRTQQEDSAVYLCASSPPLADFPSTYEQYFGPGTRLTVT.

The chain couples TRBV7-8 to TRBJ1-2; tentatively, D is TRBD1 (6 bases). There are 15 residues in the CDR3. Germline CDR1 reads SGHVS; CDR2 reads FQNEAQ. Trimming left V 6 bases short and J 5 bases short, with 19 bases between. The CDR3 loop reads CASRYGEGVLYGYTF. The CDR3 coding sequence is TGTGCCAGCAGATACGGGGAGGGGGTGTTGTATGGCTACACCTTC.

This sequence joins TRBV5-1 and TRBJ1-3; 12 positions match TRBD1. In germline, CDR1 is SGHRS, CDR2 YFSETQ. V lost 3 bases, J lost 0 bases, and 10 bases stayed unmatched. The CDR3 length is 19 residues. The CDR3 region is CASSSTGTGGLSSGNTIYF. The CDR3, as DNA: TGCGCCAGCAGCTCGACGGGGACAGGGGGCCTAAGCTCTGGAAACACCATATATTTT. Supplemented by reference TRBV5-1 and TRBJ1-3, the full variable domain reads KAGVTQTPRYLIKTRGQQVTLSCSPISGHRSVSWYQQTPGQGLQFLFEYFSETQRNKGNFPGRFSGRQFSNSRSEMNVSTLELGDSALYLCASSSTGTGGLSSGNTIYFGEGSWLTVV.

The chain uses TRBV6-1 and TRBJ1-5; D unresolved. V was clipped by 2 bases and J by 5 bases, with 10 bases between them. The CDR3 covers 14 residues. CDR1 and CDR2 (germline): MNHNS, SASEGT. CDR3 bases: TGTGCCAGCAGTGAACATGGGAGCTATCAGCCCCAGCATTTT. The encoded protein is CASSEHGSYQPQHF.

The rearrangement uses TRBV4-3 and TRBJ1-1; 7 bases align to TRBD1. The CDR3 length is 14 residues. The V gene end was trimmed by 4 bases and the J gene end by 3 bases; junction bases not matched to a gene: 5. Germline assignment: CDR1 LGHNA and CDR2 YSLEER. The CDR3, as DNA: TGCGCCAGCAGCCGACAAACAGGGGACACTGAAGCTTTCTTT. Encoded protein: CASSRQTGDTEAFF.

The chain links TRBV10-2 to TRBJ1-5; D not resolved. Trimming left V 3 bases short and J 5 bases short, with 14 bases between. Germline-derived CDR1 and CDR2 are WSHSY and SAAADI. The CDR3 consists of 15 residues. CDR3 bases: TGCGCCAGCAGTGAATCCGGCAGGTTCGATCAGCCCCAGCATTTT. It encodes CASSESGRFDQPQHF.

The chain links TRBV9 to TRBJ2-1; 8 nucleotides match TRBD2. The V gene's germline CDR1 is SGDLS and CDR2 YYNGEE. The junction had 6 bases not matched to a gene; V was cut back by 0 bases and J by 4 bases. The CDR3 runs to 16 residues. The CDR3 region is CASSVGAGGLYNEQFF. As DNA, the CDR3 is TGTGCCAGCAGCGTAGGGGCGGGGGGACTTTACAATGAGCAGTTCTTC.

The chain employs TRBV6-1 and TRBJ2-7; weak D call: TRBD2 (7 bases). The CDR3 extends over 14 amino acids. The germline CDR1 and CDR2 sequences are MNHNS and SASEGT. Trimming pared 7 bases from V and 6 bases from J, leaving 19 bases between. The CDR3 here is CASTEGGAVLEQYF. The CDR3 DNA sequence: TGTGCCAGCACCGAGGGGGGGGCAGTTCTCGAGCAGTACTTC.

This chain uses TRBV6-7 with TRBJ1-5, with unresolved D. TRBV6-7 falls under the ORF class, with uncertain function. Trimming took 3 bases from V and 5 from J, leaving 8 bases between them. The CDR3 totals 13 residues. This chain's CDR3 is CASSYNGDQPQHF. CDR3 nucleotides: TGTGCCAGCAGTTATAACGGGGATCAGCCCCAGCATTTT.

V and J are TRBV28 and TRBJ1-5; D is unclear. The germline gives CDR1 MDHEN, CDR2 SYDVKM. The CDR3 is made up of 12 amino acids. V was cut by 6 bases and J by 4 bases, with 7 bases left in between. The DNA for the CDR3 is TGTGCCAGCAGCACCGGTAATCAGCCCCAGCATTTT. Amino acids: CASSTGNQPQHF.

The gene calls are TRBV30 and TRBJ2-1; 13 bases agree with TRBD2. Trimming at V came to 0 bases and at J to 3 bases, leaving 2 bases not matched to a gene. Germline V lookup: CDR1 GTSNPN, CDR2 SVGIG (reference sequence). This CDR3 is built from 16 residues. CDR3 loop: CAWSVRTSGGYNEQFF. CDR3 DNA sequence: TGTGCCTGGAGTGTACGGACTAGCGGGGGCTACAATGAGCAGTTCTTC.

This rearrangement joins TRBV5-1 to TRBJ2-5; TRBD2 matches 7 bases. Germline CDR1 is SGHRS and CDR2 is YFSETQ. This CDR3 has 15 residues. The ends lost 0 bases at V and 4 bases at J; junction bases unmatched: 6. The CDR3 DNA sequence: TGCGCCAGCAGCTTGGCCGGGGGGTCGGGAGAGACCCAGTACTTC. This sequence encodes CASSLAGGSGETQYF. The full variable domain, in which reference TRBV5-1 and TRBJ2-5 provide the parts outside the CDR3, is KAGVTQTPRYLIKTRGQQVTLSCSPISGHRSVSWYQQTPGQGLQFLFEYFSETQRNKGNFPGRFSGRQFSNSRSEMNVSTLELGDSALYLCASSLAGGSGETQYFGPGTRLLVL.

This chain uses TRBV4-3 with TRBJ2-1; D is perhaps TRBD2 (6 bases). Trimming removed 1 base from V and 2 bases from J, with 9 bases in between. The CDR3 sequence is 15 residues long. Germline lookup yields CDR1 LGHNA and CDR2 YSLEER. CDR3 sequence reads: CASSQGPGAYNEQFF. CDR3 DNA sequence: TGCGCCAGCAGCCAAGGCCCGGGGGCCTACAATGAGCAGTTCTTC.

The genes are TRBV13 and TRBJ2-3, with D possibly matching TRBD2 (5 bases). The length of the CDR3 is 13 residues. V gave up 8 bases and J gave up 6 bases, with 15 bases separating them. Germline loops: CDR1 PRHDT, CDR2 FYEKMQ (reference sequence). CDR3 nucleotides: TGTGCCAGCCACCCAAATGGGGAGGATACGCAGTATTTT. Its translation is CASHPNGEDTQYF.

This chain uses TRBV9 with TRBJ1-4; weak D call: TRBD1 (6 bases). The CDR3 sequence is 16 residues long. V lost 0 bases to trimming and J lost 8 bases, with 17 bases between them. Per the germline V gene, CDR1 is SGDLS and CDR2 is YYNGEE. CDR3 nucleotide sequence: TGTGCCAGCAGCGTAGGGCCAGGGGTCCACCGGGAAAAACTGTTTTTT. This codes for CASSVGPGVHREKLFF.

This rearrangement joins TRBV7-2 to TRBJ1-3; 9 positions match TRBD1. V gave up 1 base and J gave up 8 bases; unmatched junction bases: 3. This CDR3 is built from 14 residues. CDR1 is SGHTA, CDR2 FQGNSA, per germline. CDR3 nucleotides: TGTGCCAGCAGCTTAGGGTGGACAGGGGACACCATATATTTT. This codes for CASSLGWTGDTIYF.

This clone was observed once. This rearrangement joins TRBV4-3 to TRBJ1-1; D might be TRBD1 (6 bases). This CDR3 spans 12 amino acids. V was shortened by 8 bases and J by 11 bases, with 18 bases between the two germline ends. CDR1 is LGHNA, CDR2 YSLEER, per germline. CDR3 amino acids: CASSSTGGRAFF. In DNA form, the CDR3 reads TGCGCCAGCTCTTCGACAGGAGGCAGGGCTTTCTTT.

The chain employs TRBV6-6 and TRBJ1-1; D call uncertain. The CDR3 extends over 14 amino acids. Germline-derived CDR1 and CDR2 are MNHNY and SVGAGI (reference sequence). V lost 3 bases and J 1 base, leaving 9 bases between the germline ends. The CDR3 DNA reads TGTGCCAGCAGTTATGGTGCGGAGAACACTGAAGCTTTCTTT. The encoded protein is CASSYGAENTEAFF.

J is TRBJ1-5 and V is TRBV11-2; D unclear. There are 12 residues in the CDR3. The V gene lost 5 bases and the J gene lost 7 bases, with 9 bases spanning the gap. Germline values: CDR1 SGHAT, CDR2 FQNNGV. CDR3 DNA sequence: TGTGCCAGCAGCAACCGAGGGCAGCCCCAGCATTTT. Residues: CASSNRGQPQHF.

This clone was seen a handful of times. This chain joins TRBV6-5 and TRBJ1-2; D gene ambiguous. Per the germline V gene, CDR1 is MNHEY and CDR2 is SVGAGI. Trimming took 5 bases from V and 4 from J, leaving 14 bases between them. The CDR3 sequence is 14 residues long. The CDR3 region is CASSELNAVYGYTF. The CDR3 DNA is TGTGCCAGCAGTGAACTGAACGCCGTCTATGGCTACACCTTC.

A few counts support this clone. V is TRBV18 and J is TRBJ2-5, with TRBD1 as a possible D gene (6 bases). V lost 4 bases, J lost 1 base, and 10 bases lay in between. CDR1 is KGHSH and CDR2 is LQKENI in the germline V gene. The CDR3 sequence is 14 residues long. The CDR3 nucleotides are TGTGCCAGCTCACTCCGACAGGTCCAAGAGACCCAGTACTTC. This encodes CASSLRQVQETQYF.

This chain connects TRBV9 to TRBJ1-6; possible D gene TRBD1, 5 bases. The germline V and J ends were trimmed by 1 base and 1 base, with 6 bases remaining between them. The CDR3 has 15 amino acids. Per germline, CDR1 SGDLS and CDR2 YYNGEE. The CDR3 sequence: CASSVQGSYNSPLHF. CDR3 coding DNA: TGTGCCAGCAGCGTACAGGGTTCCTATAATTCACCCCTCCACTTT.

This rearrangement joins TRBV7-8 to TRBJ1-2; D might be TRBD1 (5 bases). The CDR3 loop spans 14 amino acids. Germline V gene data show CDR1 as SGHVS and CDR2 as FQNEAQ. The V gene lost 5 bases and the J gene lost 5 bases, with 15 bases spanning the gap. The CDR3 DNA is TGTGCCAGCAGCCCTCGTCCAGGGCCATATGGCTACACCTTC. Translated: CASSPRPGPYGYTF.

The gene calls are TRBV4-3 and TRBJ1-2; 7 positions agree with TRBD1. The CDR3 runs 15 residues. The V gene's germline CDR1 is LGHNA and CDR2 YSLEER. The trim removed 4 bases at V and 6 bases at J, leaving 11 bases unmatched. The CDR3 sequence: CASSPRAGGGDGYTF. CDR3 nucleotides: TGCGCCAGCAGCCCACGGGCAGGGGGTGGGGATGGCTACACCTTC.

This clone was seen once. The V call is TRBV5-6, the J call TRBJ2-5; 8 bases align to TRBD1. The CDR3 consists of 15 residues. Germline V CDR1 and CDR2: SGHDT, YYEEEE. J was trimmed by 0 bases and V by 2 bases; bases with no gene match: 3. The CDR3 reads CASSFVDRDQETQYF. In DNA form, the CDR3 reads TGTGCCAGCAGCTTCGTGGACAGGGACCAAGAGACCCAGTACTTC.